Reported below is one T cell receptor (beta chain). What it binds is not known. With no T cell sorting beforehand, total RNA was isolated from whole blood. This sample is part of a study of monozygotic twins with inflammatory bowel disease. Notes on the study in general: Versus healthy twins, IBD patients showed fewer clonotypes shared with others, especially with disease activity. The authors note that differing immunosuppressive treatments may have added variability to patient repertoires.

TCRdb re-called the 5' RACE reads; every CDR3 protein appears as one record, without DNA. In total, the table holds some 150,000 distinct CDR3 sequences. The sequenced sample was blood. The clonotype originates from a human donor with ulcerative colitis or Crohn's disease, or a healthy co-twin of an affected twin (not recorded which).

The CDR3 spells CASSSPGLAATGELFF. The rearrangement links TRBV6-1 to TRBJ2-2. The length of the CDR3 is 16 residues. CDR1 is MNHNS and CDR2 is SASEGT in the germline V gene.